The 14 T cell receptor beta chains listed next were all sequenced from one sample in a study of blood T cell repertoires in COVID-19. Libraries were prepared by immunoSEQ multiplex PCR; TCRdb keeps only in-frame clonotypes and omits some of them. Of roughly 170,000 clones listed, 84% are singletons. What was sequenced was peripheral blood. The receptors originated from a human donor in a cohort sampled during active COVID-19.

The V and J genes are TRBV5-4 and TRBJ2-3; D perhaps matches TRBD2 (6 bases). CDR1 and CDR2 from the germline V gene are SGHNT and YYREEE (reference sequence). CDR3 length equals 15 residues. Trimming removed 0 bases at V and 4 bases at J, with 12 bases between. The CDR3 sequence: CASSLGASEPDTQYF. The CDR3 DNA reads TGTGCCAGCAGCTTGGGGGCTAGCGAACCAGATACGCAGTATTTT.

J is TRBJ1-2 and V is TRBV6-5; 9 nucleotides agree with TRBD1. The CDR3 is 15 amino acids. The V and J ends lost 6 bases and 0 bases, in that order; junction bases with no gene match: 5. Germline values: CDR1 MNHEY, CDR2 SVGAGI. The CDR3 coding sequence is TGTGCCAGCAGGCCCGACAGGGGGGCTAACTATGGCTACACCTTC. It yields the protein CASRPDRGANYGYTF.

This rearrangement joins TRBV5-1 to TRBJ1-3; D is perhaps TRBD1 (5 bases). Germline V gene data show CDR1 as SGHRS and CDR2 as YFSETQ. This CDR3 is built from 14 residues. Trimming took 4 bases from V and 2 from J, leaving 10 bases between them. The CDR3 DNA follows: TGCGCCAGCAGCAAAAGGGGTCCTGGAAACACCATATATTTT. It codes for CASSKRGPGNTIYF.

This clone has only one observation. The chain combines TRBV5-1 with TRBJ2-7; TRBD1 matches 9 bases. With 6 bases clipped from V and 5 bases from J, the junction kept 9 bases outside the gene matches. The germline V gene encodes CDR1 SGHRS and CDR2 YFSETQ. The CDR3 consists of 14 residues. CDR3 residues: CASTSGTGIDEQYF. CDR3 DNA: TGCGCCAGCACCTCCGGGACAGGGATAGACGAGCAGTACTTC.

V and J are TRBV4-2 and TRBJ2-7; 12 nucleotides align to TRBD2. The V segment lost 0 bases and the J segment 7 bases; nucleotides outside the gene matches: 4. Per the germline V gene, CDR1 is LGHNA and CDR2 is YNFKEQ. This CDR3 comprises 15 residues. This CDR3 reads CASSQDWLAGGEQYF. In DNA form, the CDR3 reads TGTGCCAGCAGCCAAGATTGGCTAGCGGGGGGGGAGCAGTACTTC.

This CDR3 is CASSLGGPWELFF. In DNA, the CDR3 is TGTGCCAGCAGTTTAGGAGGGCCGTGGGAGCTGTTTTTT. V usage is TRBV27 and J usage is TRBJ2-2; perhaps TRBD2 as D (6 bases). The CDR3 covers 13 residues. V was pared by 2 bases and J by 9 bases, with 10 bases between. Germline assignment: CDR1 MNHEY and CDR2 SMNVEV (reference sequence).

This clone was detected only once. A junction end diverges from the germline sequence, so it may reflect a read error. The chain has TRBV6-5 and TRBJ1-2; D unclear. The CDR3 length is 15 residues. CDR1 is MNHEY, CDR2 SVGAGI, per germline. The CDR3 nucleotides read TGTGCCAGCAGTTACTCGACCGGAGCTAATTATGGCTACACCTTC. It is translated as CASSYSTGANYGYTF.

The genes are TRBV12-3 or TRBV12-4 and TRBJ2-5; D may be TRBD1 (6 bases). This CDR3 has 13 amino acids. V was cut by 5 bases and J by 5 bases, with 12 bases left in between. CDR3 nucleotides: TGTGCCAGCAGTAGACAGGTAGTGGAGACCCAGTACTTC. It codes for CASSRQVVETQYF.

The chain is built from TRBV5-1 and TRBJ1-4; a possible D gene is TRBD1 (5 bases). The CDR3 spans 14 residues. The V gene's germline CDR1 is SGHRS and CDR2 YFSETQ. V lost 4 bases to trimming and J lost 8 bases, with 15 bases between them. CDR3 region: CASSMSGGGEKLFF. The CDR3 bases are TGCGCCAGCAGCATGTCGGGGGGAGGCGAAAAACTGTTTTTT.

The J gene is TRBJ2-7, the V gene TRBV5-1; 10 nucleotides align to TRBD1. The ends lost 2 bases at V and 6 bases at J; junction bases unmatched: 8. Germline V gives CDR1 SGHRS, CDR2 YFSETQ. The length of the CDR3 is 15 residues. In nucleotides, the CDR3 is TGCGCCAGCAGCTTTGACCGGGACAGGGGAAGCGAGCAGTACTTC. This codes for CASSFDRDRGSEQYF.

Here the CDR3 reads CASSLGSAYEQYF. The CDR3 DNA reads TGTGCCAGCAGCTTAGGCAGCGCCTACGAGCAGTACTTC. The V gene is TRBV11-3, the J gene TRBJ2-7; D uncertain. The CDR3 spans 13 residues. Trimming shortened V by 1 base and J by 2 bases, and 6 bases separated the two germline ends. The germline V gene has CDR1 SGHNT and CDR2 YENEEA.

A few counts support this clone. This chain links TRBV5-1 with TRBJ1-2; D not certain. Germline CDR1 is SGHRS and CDR2 is YFSETQ. The CDR3 runs to 13 residues. V dropped 1 base and J dropped 4 bases, with 8 bases sitting between them. The DNA of the CDR3 is TGCGCCAGCAGCTTGTCGAGGTTCTATGGCTACACCTTC. It is translated as CASSLSRFYGYTF.

The chain is built from TRBV24-1 and TRBJ1-1; D is perhaps TRBD1 (6 bases). The CDR3 runs to 12 residues. V was shortened by 9 bases and J by 1 base, with 8 bases between the two germline ends. Per the germline V gene, CDR1 is KGHDR and CDR2 is SFDVKD. The CDR3, as DNA: TGTGCCACCTTGACAGGGAACACTGAAGCTTTCTTT. Translation: CATLTGNTEAFF.

The chain joins TRBV5-1 to TRBJ2-5; D unresolved. The germline CDR1 and CDR2 sequences are SGHRS and YFSETQ. The CDR3 contains 12 residues. Trimming took off 0 bases at V and 5 bases at J, with 5 bases between the two ends. CDR3 region: CASSLELETQYF. For the CDR3, the DNA is TGCGCCAGCAGCTTGGAACTGGAGACCCAGTACTTC.